Included here is one T cell receptor beta chain sequence, with context. Its target is unknown. These data belong to a study of T cell responses to AZD1222 COVID-19 vaccine. Study-level findings and limits: Seropositive status at baseline applied to only 6 or 7 AZD1222 recipients. Spike-spanning, vaccine-associated CD4 TCRs were dominant at 160-218 and 743-854. Mostly white British, mostly female donors; authors suggested clonal diversity may be underestimated.

Profiling relied on immunoSEQ multiplex PCR, and the TCRdb table lists in-frame clones only, not all of them. Of 120,000 to 150,000 clones in the sample, around 90% were seen once. The CDR3 runs 16 residues. CDR1 is SGHRS, CDR2 YFSETQ, per germline. V lost 1 base and J lost 4; bases outside the gene matches: 6. The source of this sequence is an adult who received the AZD1222 COVID-19 vaccine. The chain links TRBV5-1 to TRBJ1-1; the match to TRBD1 covers 11 bases. The starting material was peripheral blood, obtained 28 days after the second AZD1222 dose. For the CDR3, the DNA is TGCGCCAGCAGCTTGCGTTCGGGGACAGGGGGCACTGAAGCTTTCTTT. It is translated as CASSLRSGTGGTEAFF.